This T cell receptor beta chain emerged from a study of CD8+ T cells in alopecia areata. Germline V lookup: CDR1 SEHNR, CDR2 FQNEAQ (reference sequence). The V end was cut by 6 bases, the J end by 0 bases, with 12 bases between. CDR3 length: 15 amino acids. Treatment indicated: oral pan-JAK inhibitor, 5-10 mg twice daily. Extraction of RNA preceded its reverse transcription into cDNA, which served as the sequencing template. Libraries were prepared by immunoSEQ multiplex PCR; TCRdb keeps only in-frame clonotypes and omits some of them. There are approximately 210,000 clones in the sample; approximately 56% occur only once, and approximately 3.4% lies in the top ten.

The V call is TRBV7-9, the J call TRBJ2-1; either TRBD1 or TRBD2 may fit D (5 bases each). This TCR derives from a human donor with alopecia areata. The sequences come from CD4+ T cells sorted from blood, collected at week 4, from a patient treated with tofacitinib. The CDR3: CASSSVGGSYNEQFF. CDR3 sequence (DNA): TGTGCCAGCAGTAGTGTTGGGGGCTCCTACAATGAGCAGTTCTTC.